This T cell receptor (beta chain) originates from a study of T-cell memory formation after mild COVID-19. Study in general: Clustering of TCRs was largely donor specific.

V lost 4 bases to trimming and J lost 6 bases, with 11 bases between them. The CDR3 is made up of 13 amino acids. In germline, CDR1 is LNHDA, CDR2 SQIVND (reference sequence). TCRdb processed the 5' RACE reads anew with MiXCR; each CDR3 protein has one entry. The repertoire holds about 340,000 distinct CDR3 sequences, with approximately 12% as singletons. What was sequenced was PBMCs or a T cell subset sorted from them (not recorded which). This chain joins TRBV19 and TRBJ2-3, with a tentative D call TRBD2 (7 bases). The origin of this receptor is a man aged 18 to 29 who had mild COVID-19 (a few samples of this study predate the infection). Cell type and time point are not known. The CDR3 sequence: CASSTWGGDTQYF. The CDR3 DNA reads TGTGCCAGTAGTACGTGGGGGGGCGATACGCAGTATTTT. Full variable domain (rest looked up from reference TRBV19 and TRBJ2-3): DGGITQSPKYLFRKEGQNVTLSCEQNLNHDAMYWYRQDPGQGLRLIYYSQIVNDFQKGDIAEGYSVSREKKESFPLTVTSAQKNPTAFYLCASSTWGGDTQYFGPGTRLTVL.